This T cell receptor beta chain was obtained from a study of blood T cell repertoires in COVID-19 (dated by TCRdb to the early 2020s). In terms of the full investigation: The collaborator samples originated in the United States, Italy and Spain and spanned the acute and convalescent phases of COVID-19. The prospective study material was composed of cDNA or gDNA derived from T cells, B-cell-depleted T cells, or PBMCs. Deeply sampled blood TCRbeta repertoires from subjects exposed to, actively infected with, or recovered from COVID-19 were included in the dataset. The repertoires were made available in a free public database intended to serve as a resource for research on the immune response to SARS-CoV-2. Samples were obtained from the ongoing ImmuneRACE study (first 160 participants) and from over a thousand subjects provided by 6 global collaborators. Sample metadata almost always included a de-identified subject ID, COVID-19 status, age in years and sex. Where available, HLA class I and class II types were obtained from metadata supplied by the sample provider rather than from assay-based typing.

This clone has a single count. Its target antigen remains unknown. No per-base quality is available; no much larger clone lies one base away. TCRbeta CDR3 regions were amplified from genomic DNA using the immunoSEQ Assay, a bias-controlled multiplex PCR. As for the authors' bioinformatics: The number of nucleated cells in each sample was estimated by amplification of reference gene primers within the assay. Sequence reads were collapsed and filtered to measure the absolute abundance of every unique TCRbeta CDR3 rearrangement. For each sample, productive Simpson clonality was calculated as the square root of Simpson's diversity index across productive rearrangements. Imported from immuneACCESS, the table was reduced by TCRdb to in-frame sequences with V and J called. These copies leave out some clones; in studies compared against another copy, an unresolved V gene accounts for under half, and the cause of the remainder is not known. V, J and clone size reflect that table, while D and trimming were determined from the DNA. The sample table lists over 400,000 clones, roughly 90% of them with a count of one. In total, the top ten clones hold roughly 1.4% of the sample.

Whole blood was collected in K2EDTA tubes by collaborating institutions according to the institutions' own protocols. For TCRbeta analysis, collaborator samples were shipped as frozen whole blood, as isolated PBMCs, or as DNA extracted from either sample type. Cut back by 5 bases and 0 bases, the V and J ends lie 16 bases apart. The CDR3 numbers 16 residues from cysteine through phenylalanine. The sequence is cut down to CDR3 DNA, 48 bases in frame from base 1. CDR1 is given as SGHRS and CDR2 as YFSETQ, both from the germline V gene. The investigation overall reported the following: Clinical and demographic metadata were provided uncurated, with the amount varying by source and participant.

Sequences were obtained from peripheral blood. Recombination linked TRBV5-1 to TRBJ2-3, with a weak D call of TRBD1 (6 bases match). This clonotype was sampled from a woman aged 25 to 39 with active or convalescent COVID-19. The CDR3 has the sequence CASSRSDSKSTDTQYF. The DNA reads TGCGCCAGCAGTCGGTCGGACAGTAAGAGCACAGATACGCAGTATTTT.